The 13 T cell receptor beta chains listed next were all sequenced from one sample in a study of response to subunit inactivated influenza vaccine. One entry per CDR3 protein results from TCRdb running MiXCR on the RT-PCR reads. The sample has some 550,000 distinct CDR3 sequences; under 30% are singletons. These data also featured in a second study, about T cells expressing NK-cell markers. In that study: Template switching by 5'RACE with UMIs generated the TCR beta cDNA.

The sample here was CD4+ T cells sorted from PBMCs, taken approximately 13 days after vaccination. The receptors were sampled from a man aged 45 to 65 who received an inactivated influenza vaccine.

The rearrangement links TRBV9 to TRBJ2-3, with D possibly matching TRBD1 (6 bases). This CDR3 is built from 12 residues. Trimming stripped 6 bases from V and 2 bases from J, with 7 bases between. Per the germline V gene, CDR1 is SGDLS and CDR2 is YYNGEE. CDR3 coding DNA: TGTGCCAGCAACAGGGACACAGATACGCAGTATTTT. Translating it yields CASNRDTDTQYF.

The genes are TRBV6-2 or TRBV6-3 and TRBJ2-7; D perhaps matches TRBD1 (5 bases). The V gene lost 5 bases and the J gene lost 2 bases, with 10 bases spanning the gap. The CDR3 loop spans 13 amino acids. Germline V CDR1 and CDR2: MNHEY, SVGEGT. CDR3 DNA: TGTGCCAGCAGTAGGGGCTTCCCCTACGAGCAGTACTTC. Translated: CASSRGFPYEQYF.

The sample holds a few counts of this clonotype. The genes are TRBV12-3 or TRBV12-4 and TRBJ2-7; D may be TRBD2 (5 bases). The CDR3 is 13 residues long. V gave up 3 bases and J gave up 5 bases, with 11 bases separating them. Here the CDR3 DNA reads TGTGCCAGCAGTTTTAGCGAGGTCCACGAGCAGTACTTC. Translating it yields CASSFSEVHEQYF.

The chain employs TRBV5-6 and TRBJ2-3; no clear D gene. V dropped 4 bases and J dropped 0 bases, with 12 bases sitting between them. CDR3 length: 15 amino acids. Germline CDR1 SGHDT, CDR2 YYEEEE. In DNA, the CDR3 is TGTGCCAGCAGCATTGGAGCGCGTAGCACAGATACGCAGTATTTT. It codes for CASSIGARSTDTQYF.

This clonotype was counted only a few times. This rearrangement joins TRBV7-9 to TRBJ2-1, with TRBD2 identical over 8 bases. Germline CDR1 SEHNR, CDR2 FQNEAQ (reference sequence). CDR3 length: 17 amino acids. The V and J ends lost 5 bases and 3 bases, in that order; junction bases with no gene match: 12. This CDR3 is CASSLGGAGVRYNEQFF. The CDR3 DNA is TGTGCCAGCAGCCTCGGGGGGGCGGGAGTGCGCTACAATGAGCAGTTCTTC. Variable domain in full (rest from reference TRBV7-9 and TRBJ2-1): DTGVSQNPRHKITKRGQNVTFRCDPISEHNRLYWYRQTLGQGPEFLTYFQNEAQLEKSRLLSDRFSAERPKGSFSTLEIQRTEQGDSAMYLCASSLGGAGVRYNEQFFGPGTRLTVL.

This clonotype has a handful of counts. One end of the junction fails to match germline, which may point to a read error. This rearrangement joins TRBV12-3 or TRBV12-4 to TRBJ2-1; 8 nucleotides match TRBD1. The CDR3 loop spans 11 amino acids. DNA for the CDR3: TGTGCCAGCAGTACAACCAGGGGGCAGGTCTTC. It specifies CASSTTRGQVF.

V is TRBV29-1 and J is TRBJ2-1, with 9 bases identical to TRBD2. Germline values: CDR1 SQVTM, CDR2 ANQGSEA. J was trimmed by 2 bases and V by 5 bases; bases with no gene match: 1. This CDR3 spans 13 amino acids. The CDR3 protein is CSVSGRTYNEQFF. The CDR3 nucleotides are TGCAGCGTTAGCGGGAGGACCTACAATGAGCAGTTCTTC.

This clonotype was observed a few times. This chain joins TRBV7-7 and TRBJ2-2, with D possibly called TRBD1 or TRBD2 (5 bases each). The germline V and J ends were trimmed by 3 bases and 0 bases, with 20 bases remaining between them. Germline CDR1 and CDR2: SSHAT and FNYEAQ (reference sequence). This CDR3 comprises 19 residues. CDR3 protein: CASSLGVGPQRSNTGELFF. DNA of the CDR3: TGTGCCAGCAGCTTGGGGGTGGGACCCCAAAGGTCGAACACCGGGGAGCTGTTTTTT.

The table lists this clonotype with a few counts. This chain uses TRBV2 with TRBJ2-3, with unresolved D. V lost 5 bases, J lost 2 bases, and 5 bases lay in between. CDR1 SNHLY and CDR2 FYNNEI come from the germline V gene. The CDR3 loop spans 12 amino acids. The CDR3: CASSTITDTQYF. The CDR3 nucleotides are TGTGCCAGCAGTACCATCACAGATACGCAGTATTTT. Together with reference TRBV2 and TRBJ2-3, the CDR3 gives the full variable domain: EPEVTQTPSHQVTQMGQEVILRCVPISNHLYFYWYRQILGQKVEFLVSFYNNEISEKSEIFDDQFSVERPDGSNFTLKIRSTKLEDSAMYFCASSTITDTQYFGPGTRLTVL.

This clonotype was counted at least ten times. This rearrangement joins TRBV20-1 to TRBJ2-3; 8 nucleotides agree with TRBD2. This CDR3 is built from 16 residues. Trimming took 6 bases from V and 3 from J; bases not matched to a gene: 14. CDR1 is DFQATT, CDR2 SNEGSKA, per germline (reference sequence). The chain's CDR3 is CSATLKGGGRTDTQYF. The CDR3 nucleotides read TGCAGTGCAACCCTAAAGGGGGGCGGGAGGACAGATACGCAGTATTTT.

The V call is TRBV5-4, the J call TRBJ2-1; 12 bases align to TRBD2. The CDR3 is made up of 16 amino acids. Trimming removed 4 bases from V and 4 bases from J; junction bases left unmatched: 6. Per the germline V gene, CDR1 is SGHNT and CDR2 is YYREEE (reference sequence). DNA for the CDR3: TGTGCCAGCAGCCGAGGGACTAGCGGGTTTTACAATGAGCAGTTCTTC. Protein sequence: CASSRGTSGFYNEQFF.

This clonotype occurred a few times. The chain has TRBV7-2 and TRBJ2-1; 11 nucleotides align to TRBD2. The germline V gene encodes CDR1 SGHTA and CDR2 FQGNSA. The CDR3 is 15 amino acids. With 0 bases clipped from V and 8 bases from J, the junction kept 3 bases outside the gene matches. CDR3 sequence (DNA): TGTGCCAGCAGCTTAGCACTAGCGGGGGTAGATGAGCAGTTCTTC. Its protein product is CASSLALAGVDEQFF.

This clonotype was found many times. The chain recombines TRBV7-2 with TRBJ1-1; no clear D. This CDR3 has 15 amino acids. Trimming shortened V by 2 bases and J by 1 base, and 11 bases separated the two germline ends. Germline CDR1 SGHTA, CDR2 FQGNSA. The CDR3 DNA is TGTGCCAGCAGCTTAAAGGACGGAACGAACACTGAAGCTTTCTTT. This encodes CASSLKDGTNTEAFF.